This T cell receptor beta chain was captured by sequencing in a study of blood T cell repertoires in COVID-19. Between the trimmed V and J ends, which lost 2 bases and 0 bases, there was a span of 10 bases. From germline, CDR1 is KGHSH and CDR2 LQKENI. This CDR3 spans 16 amino acids. TCRdb's copy holds only in-frame clones and misses some; the assay was immunoSEQ multiplex PCR. Of around 99,000 clones detected, 75% to 85% appear once; the ten largest clones hold roughly 8.2%. This TCR came from a woman aged 80 or over with active or convalescent COVID-19. The chain is built from TRBV18 and TRBJ1-4; D gene unclear. The specimen sequenced was peripheral blood. CDR3 in amino acids: CASSPREGSTNEKLFF. CDR3 DNA sequence: TGTGCCAGCTCACCAAGGGAGGGATCAACTAATGAAAAACTGTTTTTT.